This TCR beta chain originates from a study of blood T cell repertoires in COVID-19. Study background: Whether acute or convalescent, the COVID-19 samples came from the United States, Italy and Spain. In each case, the material was cDNA or gDNA derived from T cells, B-cell-depleted T cells, or PBMCs.

In the source study's methods: Reference gene primer amplification in the assay estimated nucleated cell counts. Clones were read by immunoSEQ multiplex PCR, and TCRdb kept only the in-frame ones, dropping some. Clonal size and the V and J genes are those of that table, whereas D and trimming came from the DNA. The data hold 300,000 or so clones, with approximately 88% observed a single time. Trimming took off 1 base at V and 2 bases at J, with 7 bases between the two ends. There are 14 residues in the CDR3. Per the germline V gene, CDR1 is LNHNV and CDR2 is YYDKDF (reference sequence). The receptor's source is a woman younger than 45 who had recovered from COVID-19. The sequencing sample was made of peripheral blood. This chain links TRBV15 with TRBJ2-3; D not certain. The CDR3 DNA reads TGTGCCACCAGCAGAGGGCTCTCCACAGATACGCAGTATTTT. This translates into CATSRGLSTDTQYF.